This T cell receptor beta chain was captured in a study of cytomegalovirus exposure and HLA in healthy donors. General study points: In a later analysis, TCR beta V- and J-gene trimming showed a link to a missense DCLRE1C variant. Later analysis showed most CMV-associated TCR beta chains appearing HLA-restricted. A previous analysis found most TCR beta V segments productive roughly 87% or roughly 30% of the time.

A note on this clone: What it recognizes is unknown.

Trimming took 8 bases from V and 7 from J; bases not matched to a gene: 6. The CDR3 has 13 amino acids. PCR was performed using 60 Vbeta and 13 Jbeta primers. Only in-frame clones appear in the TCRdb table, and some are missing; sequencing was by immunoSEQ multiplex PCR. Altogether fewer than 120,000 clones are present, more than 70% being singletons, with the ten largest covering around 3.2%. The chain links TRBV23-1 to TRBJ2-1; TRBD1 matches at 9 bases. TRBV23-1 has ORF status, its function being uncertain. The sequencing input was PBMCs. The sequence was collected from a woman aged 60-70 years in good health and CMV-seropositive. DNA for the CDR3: TGCGCCAGCGGGGGGACAGGGAAGAATGAGCAGTTCTTC. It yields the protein CASGGTGKNEQFF.